Each of the 12 T cell receptor beta chains below was sequenced from the same sample in a study of neurological immune-mediated disorders. TCRdb re-analysed the 5' RACE reads in MiXCR, keeping a single row per CDR3 protein. The table lists roughly 80,000 distinct CDR3 sequences, roughly 17% of them singletons, with roughly 14% in the top ten. The sequencing input was PBMCs. These TCRs come from a woman in her forties in good health.

Comment on this clonotype: A junction boundary mismatches the germline segment, possibly from a read error. The chain recombines TRBV7-2 with TRBJ1-5; 8 bases fit TRBD1. Germline CDR1 is SGHTA and CDR2 is FQGNSA. The CDR3 has 17 residues. The CDR3 protein is CSSSLGRQGTCNQPQHF. The DNA of the CDR3 is TGTTCCAGCAGCTTGGGTCGACAGGGGACCTGCAATCAGCCCCAGCATTTT.

This clonotype was counted many times. The chain employs TRBV4-3 and TRBJ1-2; D ambiguous. Trimming removed 1 base at V and 1 base at J, with 13 bases between. Germline CDR1 LGHNA, CDR2 YSLEER. This CDR3 is 16 amino acids long. The CDR3 nucleotides are TGCGCCAGCAGCCAAGTCTCAGGAACCCTTAACTATGGCTACACCTTC. Encoded protein: CASSQVSGTLNYGYTF.

This clonotype occurred many times. The genes are TRBV3-1 and TRBJ2-3; the match to TRBD1 covers 8 bases. With V trimmed by 4 bases and J by 0 bases, 0 bases remained unmatched. The CDR3 loop spans 14 amino acids. Germline V gene lookup returns CDR1 LGHDT and CDR2 YNNKEL (reference sequence). CDR3 protein: CASSRTGSTDTQYF. CDR3 bases: TGTGCCAGCAGCCGGACAGGGAGCACAGATACGCAGTATTTT.

This clonotype was detected ten times or more. The chain has TRBV5-1 and TRBJ2-5; 9 nucleotides match TRBD1. The CDR3 is 14 amino acids. Germline V CDR1 and CDR2: SGHRS, YFSETQ. J lost 5 bases, V lost 0 bases, and 2 bases had no gene match. The CDR3 here is CASSLGQGGETQYF. The CDR3 DNA sequence: TGCGCCAGCAGCTTGGGACAGGGGGGCGAGACCCAGTACTTC.

This clonotype was observed once. The chain couples TRBV12-3 or TRBV12-4 to TRBJ2-3; 11 nucleotides agree with TRBD2. The CDR3 is 15 residues long. V lost 7 bases, J lost 5 bases, and 8 bases stayed unmatched. This CDR3 reads CASIPSGRPGDTQYF. The CDR3 DNA reads TGTGCCAGCATCCCTAGCGGGAGGCCGGGAGATACGCAGTATTTT.

This clonotype was counted many times. V gene TRBV10-1 combines with J gene TRBJ2-7, with 8 bases lining up with TRBD2. Germline V lookup: CDR1 WNHNN, CDR2 SYGVQD (reference sequence). Trimming cost V 6 bases and J 0 bases; bases outside gene matches: 7. This CDR3 has 15 amino acids. The CDR3 coding sequence is TGCGCCAGCAGCGCGGGCGGACTAGCCTCCTACGAGCAGTACGTC. Translation gives CASSAGGLASYEQYV.

This clonotype was counted many times. This rearrangement joins TRBV5-1 to TRBJ2-5, with TRBD2 matching over 7 bases. Trimming cost V 4 bases and J 5 bases; bases outside gene matches: 11. The CDR3 has 15 residues. Germline V gives CDR1 SGHRS, CDR2 YFSETQ. CDR3 coding DNA: TGCGCCAGCAGCCAGTCAGGACTAGGGTTGGAGACCCAGTACTTC. Residues: CASSQSGLGLETQYF.

At least ten counts were recorded for this clonotype. This chain connects TRBV20-1 to TRBJ2-4; possibly TRBD2 for D (7 bases). Germline values: CDR1 DFQATT, CDR2 SNEGSKA (reference sequence). Trimming took off 6 bases at V and 7 bases at J, with 16 bases between the two ends. The CDR3 extends over 13 amino acids. CDR3 protein: CSARQDGRNIQYF. The CDR3 DNA reads TGCAGTGCCCGACAGGACGGGAGGAACATTCAGTACTTC.

This clonotype occurred many times. The chain carries TRBV6-6 and TRBJ1-5; D remains ambiguous. V lost 5 bases and J 7 bases, leaving 12 bases between the germline ends. Germline V gene lookup returns CDR1 MNHNY and CDR2 SVGAGI (reference sequence). The CDR3 contains 13 residues. In nucleotides, the CDR3 is TGTGCCAGCAGTGTAGACCGTCAACAGCCCCAGCATTTT. This gives the protein CASSVDRQQPQHF.

This clonotype appeared many times. The chain has TRBV11-1 and TRBJ2-7, with TRBD2 matching over 13 bases. The germline V gene encodes CDR1 SGHAT and CDR2 FQDESV (reference sequence). The CDR3 is made up of 13 amino acids. The V and J ends lost 5 bases and 12 bases, in that order; junction bases with no gene match: 7. CDR3 loop: CASSPGLAGITYV. As DNA, the CDR3 is TGTGCCAGCAGCCCGGGACTAGCGGGGATTACGTACGTC.

This clonotype was detected many times. This chain links TRBV5-6 with TRBJ2-5; D is tentatively TRBD1 or TRBD2 (6 bases each). Looked up from germline, CDR1 is SGHDT and CDR2 is YYEEEE. This CDR3 has 15 amino acids. V lost 1 base and J lost 0, with 10 bases in between. CDR3 nucleotide sequence: TGTGCCAGCAGCTTGCAAGGGGGGTACCAAGAGACCCAGTACTTC. Its translation is CASSLQGGYQETQYF.

This clonotype was counted at least ten times. The CDR3 here is CASSQGLPGTGDSYEQYF. CDR3 in DNA: TGTGCCAGCAGCCAAGGTCTTCCCGGGACAGGGGACTCCTACGAGCAGTACTTC. The rearrangement links TRBV3-1 to TRBJ2-7; 10 bases match TRBD1. The V segment lost 1 base and the J segment 0 bases; nucleotides outside the gene matches: 9. The CDR3 is 18 residues long. Germline lookup yields CDR1 LGHDT and CDR2 YNNKEL (reference sequence).